This T cell receptor beta chain stems from a study of STAT5B mutations in CD4+ large granular lymphocyte leukemia. Germline CDR1 reads SGHDT; CDR2 reads YYEEEE. This CDR3 spans 12 amino acids. General study findings and limits: CD4-sorted patient repertoires seemed more clonal than healthy CD4+ repertoires. 8/27 top patient clones versus 2/35 control clones were TRBV06-family. Main leukemic clonotypes were patient-specific, but 20% to 25% appeared at low frequency elsewhere.

Remarks on this clone: Its antigen is unknown.

TCRdb's table, derived via immunoSEQ multiplex PCR, lists solely in-frame clones and lacks some. The repertoire holds 25,000 to 35,000 clones, with nearly 80% as singletons. Healthy controls were blood donor buffy coats. Sample: CD4+ T cells from blood buffy coats. V gene TRBV5-6 combines with J gene TRBJ2-5; TRBD1 agrees at 8 bases. The J call may be faulty, since TRBJ2-7 better matches the DNA end. This sequence was found in a human donor in good health. The CDR3 is CASRGTGYEQYF. The CDR3 DNA sequence: TGTGCCAGCAGGGGGACAGGCTACGAGCAGTACTTC.